This TCR beta chain appears in the sequencing data of a study of vaccination and CD4 T cells after COVID-19. Study context: Control wells got either CEFX epitopes, HIV-1 Nef peptides, or no peptide at all.

Whole-study results and caveats: Post-vaccination reactive clonotypes (median approximately 38) did not differ significantly from post-infection (approximately 20).

Noted treatment: approximately 10-day PBMC culture with coronavirus spike peptide pools or control peptides (ViraFEST assay). Cultures of PBMCs, roughly 2.1 million per well, were set up with roughly 10 IU/ml IL-2 and approximately 9.4 ug/ml peptide pools. About this clonotype: What it binds is unknown.

CD4+ T cells that had been cultured provided DNA sequenced with the Oncomine TCR Beta short-read assay. MiXCR was run by TCRdb on the PCR reads, yielding one entry per CDR3 protein. This sample has roughly 14,000 distinct CDR3 sequences, with roughly 50% found just once. The material was CD4+ T cells from blood, cultured in vitro, obtained before SARS-CoV-2 vaccination. The TCR was taken from a human donor who had recovered from COVID-19.

CDR3: CASSQDEETQYF. CDR3 DNA sequence: TGTGCCAGCAGCCAAGATGAAGAGACCCAGTACTTC. V gene TRBV3-1 combines with J gene TRBJ2-5; no firm D call. V was cut by 0 bases and J by 3 bases, with 2 bases left in between. This CDR3 spans 12 amino acids. Germline CDR1 is LGHDT and CDR2 is YNNKEL (reference sequence).